The clone carrying this T cell receptor beta chain was observed at least ten times. Its matching antigen is unknown. PBMCs were collected from an approximately 9.4 ml volume of fresh peripheral blood. Germline V gene data show CDR1 as MDHEN and CDR2 as SYDVKM. Trimming shortened V by 6 bases and J by 4 bases, and 12 bases separated the two germline ends. The CDR3 runs to 13 residues. RNA transcripts were the template for amplifying TCR beta CDR3 regions. Initially, a first-round RT-PCR of the TCR CDR3 employed the HTBI primer set. TCRdb itself ran the multiplex PCR reads through MiXCR, one entry per CDR3 protein. The table lists hundreds of thousands of distinct CDR3 sequences, about 20% of them singletons. The sample is drawn from a study of T cells in Graves' hyperthyroidism and ophthalmopathy. Whole-study findings and limits: Among clonotypes expanded in thyroid above 0.001, most were also found in blood.

The V gene is TRBV28, the J gene TRBJ1-2, with D unresolved. Sequencing was carried out using blood. The source is a man aged 35-49 years with Graves' ophthalmopathy. CDR3 loop: CASRLGGPYGYTF. CDR3 DNA: TGTGCCAGCAGGTTGGGAGGACCCTATGGCTACACCTTC.